Below are 12 T cell receptor beta chains sequenced from a single sample in a study of CD8+CD57+ T cells in acquired aplastic anemia. The study profiled TCR beta VDJ and CDR3 using genomic DNA as template. Using its own MiXCR run on the reads, TCRdb lists one record per CDR3 protein. The table lists some 220,000 distinct CDR3 sequences, 34% of them singletons, with 1.1% in the top ten. Input material: sorted CD4+, CD8+, or CD8+CD57+ T cells (not recorded which) from PBMCs. Receptor source: a human donor in good health, serving as a control.

This clonotype was counted only a few times. This chain connects TRBV6-1 to TRBJ1-3, with a possible D match to TRBD1 (6 bases). CDR3 length: 14 amino acids. Germline loops: CDR1 MNHNS, CDR2 SASEGT. V was shortened by 3 bases and J by 4 bases, with 10 bases between the two germline ends. The CDR3 nucleotides read TGTGCCAGCAGTGAGGGACATTCCGGAAACACCATATATTTT. Amino acid sequence: CASSEGHSGNTIYF.

The chain has TRBV7-6 and TRBJ2-1; no definite D call. The CDR3 sequence is 16 residues long. CDR1 and CDR2 from the germline V gene are SGHVS and FNYEAQ. Trimming left V 1 base short and J 0 bases short, with 10 bases between. DNA of the CDR3: TGTGCCAGCAGCTTAGTTAGTTCCTTCTCCTACAATGAGCAGTTCTTC. Translating gives CASSLVSSFSYNEQFF.

This chain joins TRBV5-1 and TRBJ1-1, with 8 bases that match TRBD1. Losses at the gene ends were 4 bases for V and 1 base for J; bases not matched to a gene: 6. The CDR3 is 15 residues long. CDR1 SGHRS and CDR2 YFSETQ come from the germline V gene. As DNA, the CDR3 is TGCGCCAGCAGCCCGGGACAGGCGGCGAACACTGAAGCTTTCTTT. It codes for CASSPGQAANTEAFF.

V gene TRBV19 combines with J gene TRBJ2-2; a possible D gene is TRBD1 (6 bases). CDR1 LNHDA and CDR2 SQIVND come from the germline V gene (reference sequence). The CDR3 runs 15 residues. Trimming stripped 4 bases from V and 1 base from J, with 10 bases between. In nucleotides, the CDR3 is TGTGCCAGTAGTACGGACAGACTGAACACCGGGGAGCTGTTTTTT. Protein product: CASSTDRLNTGELFF.

The V call is TRBV3-1, the J call TRBJ1-1; the match to TRBD1 covers 8 bases. Germline V CDR1 and CDR2: LGHDT, YNNKEL (reference sequence). The CDR3 has 13 residues. Losses at the gene ends were 5 bases for V and 5 bases for J; bases not matched to a gene: 4. CDR3 sequence reads: CASSSRGLTEAFF. The CDR3 DNA reads as TGTGCCAGCAGCTCCAGGGGGCTGACTGAAGCTTTCTTT.

This clonotype showed up many times. The V and J genes are TRBV6-5 and TRBJ1-2; 7 bases are shared with TRBD1. V gave up 6 bases and J gave up 4 bases; unmatched junction bases: 8. Per germline, CDR1 MNHEY and CDR2 SVGAGI. The CDR3 runs to 14 residues. The CDR3 protein is CASSLRQGGYGYTF. The CDR3 nucleotides are TGTGCCAGCAGCCTAAGACAGGGAGGCTATGGCTACACCTTC.

This clonotype was detected many times. This chain uses TRBV2 with TRBJ2-2; tentative D call: TRBD1 (6 bases). Per germline, CDR1 SNHLY and CDR2 FYNNEI. This CDR3 has 12 residues. V was trimmed by 8 bases and J by 3 bases, leaving 7 bases between them. CDR3 protein: CASDRYTGELFF. The CDR3, as DNA: TGTGCCAGCGACAGGTACACCGGGGAGCTGTTTTTT.

This clonotype has ten or more counts. The V call is TRBV9, the J call TRBJ2-3, with D possibly TRBD2 on 6 matching bases. V was pared by 1 base and J by 2 bases, with 8 bases between. Germline CDR1 SGDLS, CDR2 YYNGEE. CDR3 length equals 14 residues. The CDR3 sequence is CASSVRGDTDTQYF. CDR3 nucleotides: TGTGCCAGCAGCGTACGCGGGGACACAGATACGCAGTATTTT.

The chain couples TRBV9 to TRBJ1-2, with 9 nucleotides matching TRBD1. This CDR3 is built from 18 residues. Trimming cost V 0 bases and J 8 bases; bases outside gene matches: 17. CDR1 and CDR2 (germline): SGDLS, YYNGEE. This CDR3 is CASSVDPPGPTGGRGYTF. The CDR3, as DNA: TGTGCCAGCAGCGTAGACCCCCCGGGACCGACAGGGGGTCGAGGCTACACCTTC.

This clonotype was found many times. The chain joins TRBV5-4 to TRBJ2-3; 11 nucleotides line up with TRBD2. This CDR3 region has 16 residues. V lost 1 base, J lost 6 bases, and 7 bases stayed unmatched. Germline CDR1 SGHNT, CDR2 YYREEE (reference sequence). This chain's CDR3 is CASSLRLAGGADTQYF. CDR3 sequence (DNA): TGTGCCAGCAGCTTGCGGTTAGCGGGGGGGGCGGATACGCAGTATTTT.

As DNA, the CDR3 is TGTGCCTGGAGAAGACTAGGCGTCTTAGATACGCAGTATTTT. This sequence encodes CAWRRLGVLDTQYF. This sequence joins TRBV30 and TRBJ2-3, with D perhaps matching TRBD2 (6 bases). Germline V gene sequence: CDR1 GTSNPN, CDR2 SVGIG (reference sequence). The CDR3 has 14 amino acids. V was trimmed by 3 bases and J by 5 bases, leaving 15 bases between them.

The chain links TRBV25-1 to TRBJ2-3; 8 nucleotides match TRBD2. CDR1 is MGHDK, CDR2 SYGVNS, per germline. With V trimmed by 2 bases and J by 4 bases, 5 bases remained unmatched. The CDR3 runs to 15 residues. In DNA form, the CDR3 reads TGTGCCAGCAGTGAACGGGAGGGCAGCCCAGATACGCAGTATTTT. Amino acids: CASSEREGSPDTQYF.